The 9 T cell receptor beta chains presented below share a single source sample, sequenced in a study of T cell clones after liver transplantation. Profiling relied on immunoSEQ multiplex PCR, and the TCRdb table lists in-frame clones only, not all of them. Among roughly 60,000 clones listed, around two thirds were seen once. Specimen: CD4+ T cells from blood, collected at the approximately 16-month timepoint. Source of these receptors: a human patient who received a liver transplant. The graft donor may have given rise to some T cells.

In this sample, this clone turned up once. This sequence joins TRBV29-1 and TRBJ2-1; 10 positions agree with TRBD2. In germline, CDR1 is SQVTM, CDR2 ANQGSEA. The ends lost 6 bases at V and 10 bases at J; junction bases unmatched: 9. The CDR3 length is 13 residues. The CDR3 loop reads CSVPGLASVEQFF. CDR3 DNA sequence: TGCAGCGTGCCGGGACTAGCGTCTGTAGAGCAGTTCTTC.

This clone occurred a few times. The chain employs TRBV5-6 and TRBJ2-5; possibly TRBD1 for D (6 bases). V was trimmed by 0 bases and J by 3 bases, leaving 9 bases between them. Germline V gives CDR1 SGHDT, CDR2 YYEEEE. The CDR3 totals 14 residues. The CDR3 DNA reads TGTGCCAGCAGCTTGGTACAGGGTAAAGAGACCCAGTACTTC. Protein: CASSLVQGKETQYF.

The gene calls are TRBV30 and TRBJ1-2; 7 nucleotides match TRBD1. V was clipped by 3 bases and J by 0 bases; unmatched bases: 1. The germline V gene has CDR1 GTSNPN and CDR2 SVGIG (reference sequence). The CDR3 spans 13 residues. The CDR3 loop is CAWRTGSNYGYTF. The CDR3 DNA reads TGTGCCTGGAGGACAGGGTCTAACTATGGCTACACCTTC.

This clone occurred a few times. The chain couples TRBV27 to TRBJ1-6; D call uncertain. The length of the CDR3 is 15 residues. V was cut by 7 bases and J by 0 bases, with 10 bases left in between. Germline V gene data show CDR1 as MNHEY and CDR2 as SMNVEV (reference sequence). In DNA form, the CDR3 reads TGTGCCAGCATCGACTTGAGCTCCTATAATTCACCCCTCCACTTT. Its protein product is CASIDLSSYNSPLHF.

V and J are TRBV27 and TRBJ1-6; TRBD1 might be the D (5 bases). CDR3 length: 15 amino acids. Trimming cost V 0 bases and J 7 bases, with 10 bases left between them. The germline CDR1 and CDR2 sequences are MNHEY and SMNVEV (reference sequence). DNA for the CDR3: TGTGCCAGCAGTTTATCCGGGGCGAGAAATTCACCCCTCCACTTT. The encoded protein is CASSLSGARNSPLHF.

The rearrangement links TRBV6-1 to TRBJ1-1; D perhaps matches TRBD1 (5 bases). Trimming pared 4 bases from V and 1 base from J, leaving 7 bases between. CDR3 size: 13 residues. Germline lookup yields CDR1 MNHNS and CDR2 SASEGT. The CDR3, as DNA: TGTGCCAGCAGTGGACAGCAGAACACTGAAGCTTTCTTT. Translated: CASSGQQNTEAFF.

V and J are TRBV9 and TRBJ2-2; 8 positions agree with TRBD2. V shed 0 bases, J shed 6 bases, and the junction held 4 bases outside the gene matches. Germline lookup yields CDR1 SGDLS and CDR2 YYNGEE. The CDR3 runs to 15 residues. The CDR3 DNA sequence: TGTGCCAGCAGCGTAGTCGGGGGGGCCCCCGGGGAGCTGTTTTTT. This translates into CASSVVGGAPGELFF.

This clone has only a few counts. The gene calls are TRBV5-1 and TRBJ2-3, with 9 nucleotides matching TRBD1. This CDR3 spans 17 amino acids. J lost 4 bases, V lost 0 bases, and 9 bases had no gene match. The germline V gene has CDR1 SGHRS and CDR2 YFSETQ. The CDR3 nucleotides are TGCGCCAGCAGCTTGGCCGGGACAGGGCTAGGGGCAGATACGCAGTATTTT. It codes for CASSLAGTGLGADTQYF.

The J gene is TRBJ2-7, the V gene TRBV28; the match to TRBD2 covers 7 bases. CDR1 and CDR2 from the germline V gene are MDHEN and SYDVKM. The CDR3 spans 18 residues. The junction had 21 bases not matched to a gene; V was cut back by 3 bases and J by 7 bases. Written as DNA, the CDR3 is TGTGCCAGCAGTTTGGAGCTTTCGGGGGGAAGCTTCTCTAGAGAGCAGTACTTC. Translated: CASSLELSGGSFSREQYF.